One T cell receptor beta chain is described in this entry. The assay was immunoSEQ multiplex PCR, and TCRdb's table has in-frame clones only and misses some. Here the sample spans around 170,000 clones, roughly 80% being singletons. This CDR3 region has 12 residues. Germline assignment: CDR1 MNHEY and CDR2 SVGAGI. Trimming at V came to 7 bases and at J to 8 bases, leaving 6 bases not matched to a gene. The sample is drawn from a study of blood T cell repertoires in COVID-19. At the level of the study: COVID-19 samples collected from the United States, Italy and Spain covered acute and convalescent phases.

The gene calls are TRBV6-5 and TRBJ1-2; 8 positions agree with TRBD1. Sequencing was performed on peripheral blood. This TCR came from a man aged 18 to 35 with active or convalescent COVID-19. Written as DNA, the CDR3 is TGTGCCAGCACCGGACAGGGACGCGGCTACACCTTC. As protein: CASTGQGRGYTF.